This is a list of T cell receptor beta chains from one sample in a study of Graves' ophthalmopathy and Graves' hyperthyroidism. MiXCR was run by TCRdb on the multiplex PCR reads, yielding one entry per CDR3 protein. The repertoire holds about 400,000 distinct CDR3 sequences, around 17% seen once, with 1.5% to 2% in the top ten. The sequencing sample was made of peripheral blood. Receptors were obtained from a woman between 18 and 29 years old with Graves' ophthalmopathy. Both conserved end residues are part of each CDR3.

v_gene	CDR3aa
TRBV29-1	CSVLGSNYGYTF
TRBV7-9	CASRGSEQYF
TRBV28	CASMFLGFTEAFF
TRBV6-5	CASSTSETRTNGYTF
TRBV7-2	CASSSLRRTEAFF
TRBV6-2/TRBV6-3	CASNPQLGTGAYYGYTF
TRBV9	CASSVDPAGEQYF
TRBV6-2/TRBV6-3	CASTKDRWETQYF
TRBV25-1	CASTEGAYEQYF
TRBV20-1	CSASGMFYEQYF
TRBV15	CATSRDRVAGNTIYF
TRBV19	CASKSPGRNTEAFF
TRBV12-3/TRBV12-4	CASSLTSEAFF
TRBV7-2	CASSLLGSPGDEQYF
TRBV30	CAWITRVADTEAFF
TRBV30	CAWSKQGLTEAFF
TRBV29-1	CSVGTGALGGYTF
TRBV12-3/TRBV12-4	CASSRRGHAAGEQYF
TRBV28	CASKGRGYGYTF
TRBV28	CASGRGETYEQYF
TRBV4-1	CASSQVLVAETQYF
TRBV12-3/TRBV12-4	CASSFDREDTDTQYF
TRBV11-1	CASSLAMGLGPGSYEQYF
TRBV12-3/TRBV12-4	CASSLPTGNYEQYF
TRBV6-2/TRBV6-3	CASRGGRYYYGYTF
TRBV20-1	CSARDRQTGNTIYF
TRBV7-2	CASSLDRQGWGSWTLHF
TRBV7-2	CASSFFTGDNYGYTF
TRBV11-1	CASSSPGGWMNTEAFF
TRBV7-2	CASSRQTGELFF
TRBV10-2	CASRGLAGVKSTDTQYF
TRBV6-2/TRBV6-3	CAALGGQGAYEQYF
TRBV10-3	CAISEAYEQYF
TRBV5-1	CASSLAQGTTDTQYF
TRBV20-1	CSAEGHDNSPLHF
TRBV7-2	CASSPDGVETEAFF
TRBV15	CATSEGTGGLQPQHF
TRBV5-1	CASSLDPGYLWEQYF
TRBV4-3	CASSQDSGTYEQYF
TRBV11-2	CASSLEGQGAYEQYF
TRBV5-6	CASTLGRGELFF
TRBV7-3	CASSLTAATQETQYF
TRBV11-2	CASSLVVELEAFF
TRBV5-6	CASSLGLFRGTEAFF
TRBV15	CATSSGSWGPGGYTF
TRBV28	CASPRDRFSGELFF
TRBV6-4	CASRTTTGIRGWELFF
TRBV30	CAWSGGNIQYF
TRBV20-1	CSASPTGVGYGYTF
TRBV11-1	CASSFASGASTDTQYF
TRBV6-5	CASSYGVGARNGYTF
TRBV3-1	CASSFPRRGHNSPLHF
TRBV27	CASSPLKIHAEAFF
TRBV28	CASIRSPLHSPLHF